The rows below give T cell receptor beta chains drawn from one sample of a study of cytomegalovirus exposure and HLA in healthy donors. Only in-frame clones appear in the TCRdb table, and some are missing; sequencing was by immunoSEQ multiplex PCR. The data contain roughly 150,000 clones, roughly 85% of them singletons. Sequencing was done on a sample of PBMCs. The receptors come from a woman aged 18-29 years in good health and CMV-seronegative. Each CDR3 is given with its conserved first and last residue. Each record gives: J gene, D gene, clone size, V gene, CDR3 DNA, CDR3 protein. The D gene is left open where the match is weak. Clone size, where shown, is once, few, many, or a class for clones that have expanded.

J gene: TRBJ1-2
D gene: TRBD1
clone size: NA
V gene: TRBV28
CDR3 DNA: TGTGCCAGCAGCCCGGGACAGGGAAACTATGGCTACACCTTC
CDR3 protein: CASSPGQGNYGYTF

J gene: TRBJ1-3
D gene: NA
clone size: NA
V gene: TRBV15
CDR3 DNA: TGTGCCACCAGCAGAGGAGGCTATGGAAACACCATATATTTT
CDR3 protein: CATSRGGYGNTIYF

J gene: TRBJ1-1
D gene: NA
clone size: NA
V gene: TRBV19
CDR3 DNA: TGTGCCAGTAGTATGGAACGGGGTGTGACTGAAGCTTTCTTT
CDR3 protein: CASSMERGVTEAFF

J gene: TRBJ2-2
D gene: TRBD2
clone size: NA
V gene: TRBV4-3
CDR3 DNA: TGCGCCAGCAGCCGGGGCGTTGCGGGGGGCGACACCGGGGAGCTGTTTTTT
CDR3 protein: CASSRGVAGGDTGELFF

J gene: TRBJ1-2
D gene: NA
clone size: NA
V gene: TRBV28
CDR3 DNA: TGTGCCAGCAGTTTTGGGGGGGCTAAAGGCTACACCTTC
CDR3 protein: CASSFGGAKGYTF

J gene: TRBJ2-7
D gene: TRBD1
clone size: NA
V gene: TRBV9
CDR3 DNA: TGTGCCAGCAGTATTGGGACAGATTTCTACGAGCAGTACTTC
CDR3 protein: CASSIGTDFYEQYF

J gene: TRBJ1-2
D gene: NA
clone size: NA
V gene: TRBV7-8
CDR3 DNA: TGTGCCAGCAGCTCGCAGAGACAAGGGGCGCATGGCTACACCTTC
CDR3 protein: CASSSQRQGAHGYTF

J gene: TRBJ2-6
D gene: TRBD2
clone size: NA
V gene: TRBV5-1
CDR3 DNA: TGCGCCAGCAGCTACCCCGGACTAGCGGGAGGGCCTGGATCCTCTGGGGCCAACGTCCTGACTTTC
CDR3 protein: CASSYPGLAGGPGSSGANVLTF

J gene: TRBJ1-1
D gene: NA
clone size: NA
V gene: TRBV2
CDR3 DNA: TGTGCCAGCAGGAAATCAACAGGGAAAACTGAAGCTTTCTTT
CDR3 protein: CASRKSTGKTEAFF

J gene: TRBJ2-7
D gene: NA
clone size: once
V gene: TRBV12-5
CDR3 DNA: TGTGCTAGTGGTTCCCTAGATGGCCAAAAGTACTTC
CDR3 protein: CASGSLDGQKYF

J gene: TRBJ2-1
D gene: NA
clone size: NA
V gene: TRBV7-6
CDR3 DNA: TGTGCCAGCAGGGGCATCGGCAATGAGCAGTTCTTC
CDR3 protein: CASRGIGNEQFF

J gene: TRBJ1-5
D gene: NA
clone size: NA
V gene: TRBV7-2
CDR3 DNA: TGTGCCAGCAGCGAAGACAGGTTCAATCAGCCCCAGCATTTT
CDR3 protein: CASSEDRFNQPQHF

J gene: TRBJ2-7
D gene: NA
clone size: NA
V gene: TRBV10-3
CDR3 DNA: TGTGCCATCAGCGAGGGGCCCCCCTACGAGCAGTACTTC
CDR3 protein: CAISEGPPYEQYF

J gene: TRBJ2-1
D gene: NA
clone size: NA
V gene: TRBV2
CDR3 DNA: TGTGCCAACTCCCCGGCGCCCCGGGTAGGGCAGTTCTTC
CDR3 protein: CANSPAPRVGQFF

J gene: TRBJ2-7
D gene: TRBD2
clone size: once
V gene: TRBV7-3
CDR3 DNA: TGTGCCAGCAGTTCAGTTAGCGGACTAGTAAGCGAGCAGTACTTC
CDR3 protein: CASSSVSGLVSEQYF

J gene: TRBJ1-1
D gene: TRBD1
clone size: NA
V gene: TRBV5-1
CDR3 DNA: TGCGCCAGCAGCTTGGATGGGACAGGGCGAGGAACTGAAGCTTTCTTT
CDR3 protein: CASSLDGTGRGTEAFF

J gene: TRBJ2-7
D gene: NA
clone size: few
V gene: TRBV6-6
CDR3 DNA: TGTGCCAGCAGTTACCCCCAGACGGACACTGACGAGCAGTACTTC
CDR3 protein: CASSYPQTDTDEQYF

J gene: TRBJ2-7
D gene: NA
clone size: NA
V gene: TRBV19
CDR3 DNA: TGTGCCAGTAGTATAGACGGCGGCAGCTCCTACGAGCAGTACTTC
CDR3 protein: CASSIDGGSSYEQYF

J gene: TRBJ2-3
D gene: TRBD2
clone size: NA
V gene: TRBV9
CDR3 DNA: TGTGCCAGCAGCGTAGGTCGCGGGGGGGGCACAGATACGCAGTATTTT
CDR3 protein: CASSVGRGGGTDTQYF

J gene: TRBJ2-3
D gene: TRBD2
clone size: NA
V gene: TRBV29-1
CDR3 DNA: TGCAGCGCCACTGGGACTAGCGTGGAAGATACGCAGTATTTT
CDR3 protein: CSATGTSVEDTQYF

J gene: TRBJ2-3
D gene: TRBD1
clone size: NA
V gene: TRBV27
CDR3 DNA: TGTGCCAGCAGTCCCCGATGGGACAGGGCTCCAGATACGCAGTATTTT
CDR3 protein: CASSPRWDRAPDTQYF

J gene: TRBJ2-3
D gene: NA
clone size: NA
V gene: TRBV2
CDR3 DNA: TGTGCCAGCGCGGGGGCGAGGATAGATACGCAGTATTTT
CDR3 protein: CASAGARIDTQYF

J gene: TRBJ1-2
D gene: NA
clone size: NA
V gene: TRBV7-8
CDR3 DNA: TGTGCCAGCAGCTTATCAGGGTCCCCTGGCTACACCTTC
CDR3 protein: CASSLSGSPGYTF

J gene: TRBJ2-1
D gene: NA
clone size: NA
V gene: TRBV7-3
CDR3 DNA: TGTGCCAGCAGCTTAACCAGCGGACCTGACAATGAGCAGTTCTTC
CDR3 protein: CASSLTSGPDNEQFF